The 30 T cell receptor beta chains below were found in one sample sequenced in a study of blood T cell repertoires in COVID-19 (dated by TCRdb to 2019 to 2021). Libraries were built with the immunoSEQ multiplex PCR assay. TCRdb mirrors the immuneACCESS table, restricted to in-frame sequences. Some clones are absent from its copies; in checked studies, under half trace to an unresolved V gene, and the reason for the others is unknown. The sample yields approximately 16,000 clones; 80% to 90% were counted once. The ten largest clones represent around 10% of the sample. Sequenced sample: peripheral blood. The receptor set was obtained from a man older than 75 with acute or convalescent COVID-19.

The genes are TRBV28 and TRBJ1-2; D might be TRBD1 (6 bases). Looked up from germline, CDR1 is MDHEN and CDR2 is SYDVKM. With 6 bases removed from V and 4 bases from J, the gap between germline ends came to 12 bases. This CDR3 comprises 13 residues. CDR3 loop: CASSPGQTYGYTF. CDR3 coding DNA: TGTGCCAGCAGCCCCGGACAGACCTATGGCTACACCTTC.

The gene calls are TRBV5-6 and TRBJ1-4; no firm D call. CDR1 and CDR2 from the germline V gene are SGHDT and YYEEEE. V shed 7 bases and J shed 5 bases, with 12 bases lying between them. The CDR3 runs to 13 residues. CDR3 region: CASSRQRNEKLFF. DNA of the CDR3: TGTGCCAGCTCTCGGCAGAGGAATGAAAAACTGTTTTTT.

This clone was observed once. The chain carries TRBV7-2 and TRBJ2-5; TRBD2 matches 7 bases. Germline loops: CDR1 SGHTA, CDR2 FQGNSA. The CDR3 sequence is 15 residues long. The V segment lost 3 bases and the J segment 3 bases; nucleotides outside the gene matches: 7. CDR3 loop: CASSFGGTSEETQYF. Written as DNA, the CDR3 is TGTGCCAGCAGCTTTGGTGGAACTAGCGAAGAGACCCAGTACTTC.

The rearrangement links TRBV10-1 to TRBJ1-1; D remains unclear. CDR1 is WNHNN, CDR2 SYGVQD, per germline (reference sequence). The CDR3 spans 13 residues. V lost 7 bases, J lost 4 bases, and 13 bases lay in between. CDR3 protein: CASTSGRRTEAFF. In DNA form, the CDR3 reads TGCGCCAGCACTTCGGGTAGGCGCACTGAAGCTTTCTTT.

The CDR3: CASSRTDEKLFF. The CDR3 nucleotides read TGCGCCAGCAGTAGGACAGACGAAAAACTGTTTTTT. This chain joins TRBV4-1 and TRBJ1-4; D may be TRBD1 (6 bases). Looked up from germline, CDR1 is MGHRA and CDR2 is YSYEKL. The CDR3 runs 12 residues. V was clipped by 6 bases and J by 8 bases, with 10 bases between them.

This clone occurred once. This chain uses TRBV30 with TRBJ1-2; D possibly corresponds to TRBD1 (6 bases). The CDR3 sequence is 15 residues long. Germline V gene data show CDR1 as GTSNPN and CDR2 as SVGIG (reference sequence). Trimming pared 7 bases from V and 7 bases from J, leaving 25 bases between. Here the CDR3 DNA reads TGTGCCTTGCGTAGGGGGACTATCTACCCCATTGGCTACACCTTC. Encoded protein: CALRRGTIYPIGYTF.

The gene calls are TRBV5-4 and TRBJ1-1, with a tentative D call TRBD1 (5 bases). The CDR3 covers 12 residues. Germline V gives CDR1 SGHNT, CDR2 YYREEE (reference sequence). Trimming took 3 bases from V and 5 from J, leaving 8 bases between them. DNA of the CDR3: TGTGCCAGCAGCTCCCGGGGGACTGAAGCTTTCTTT. Encoded protein: CASSSRGTEAFF.

The J gene is TRBJ1-2, the V gene TRBV10-3; 8 bases map to TRBD1. Unmatched junction bases numbered 6, after V lost 10 bases and J lost 2 bases. Germline CDR1 reads ENHRY; CDR2 reads SYGVKD. The CDR3 length is 13 residues. The CDR3 loop is CATGQGKNYGYTF. DNA of the CDR3: TGTGCCACCGGACAGGGAAAGAACTATGGCTACACCTTC.

The chain links TRBV10-1 to TRBJ2-3; unclear D gene. CDR1 WNHNN and CDR2 SYGVQD come from the germline V gene (reference sequence). V gave up 0 bases and J gave up 4 bases, with 5 bases separating them. This CDR3 comprises 13 residues. The CDR3 coding sequence is TGCGCCAGCAGTGAGTCCAGGTCAGATACGCAGTATTTT. Translating gives CASSESRSDTQYF.

This chain uses TRBV19 with TRBJ1-1; D might be TRBD1 (5 bases). The CDR3 sequence is 13 residues long. V was clipped by 6 bases and J by 1 base, with 9 bases between them. Germline V CDR1 and CDR2: LNHDA, SQIVND (reference sequence). CDR3 in amino acids: CASRTTGNTEAFF. The CDR3 nucleotides read TGTGCCAGTAGAACAACAGGGAACACTGAAGCTTTCTTT.

V and J are TRBV2 and TRBJ2-7; 13 bases are shared with TRBD2. Germline CDR1 reads SNHLY; CDR2 reads FYNNEI. The CDR3 is made up of 18 amino acids. V trimming: 4 bases; J trimming: 2 bases; junction bases outside the gene matches: 11. CDR3 protein: CASSGFGLAGVRTYEQYF. The CDR3 nucleotides read TGTGCCAGCAGTGGATTCGGACTAGCGGGAGTTAGGACCTACGAGCAGTACTTC.

The chain uses TRBV4-2 and TRBJ2-1; 9 nucleotides match TRBD1. The CDR3 extends over 13 amino acids. Losses at the gene ends were 4 bases for V and 12 bases for J; bases not matched to a gene: 7. From germline, CDR1 is LGHNA and CDR2 YNFKEQ. The CDR3 loop reads CASSRDRERTQFF. The CDR3 region has the DNA TGTGCCAGCAGCCGGGACAGGGAGCGAACGCAGTTCTTC.

The chain recombines TRBV9 with TRBJ2-5, with TRBD2 identical over 9 bases. The CDR3 length is 15 residues. After removal of 2 bases from V and 5 bases from J, the junction contained 7 bases not matched to a gene. Germline CDR1 and CDR2: SGDLS and YYNGEE. Here the CDR3 reads CASSVLAGSGETQYF. As DNA, the CDR3 is TGTGCCAGCAGCGTCCTAGCGGGGAGTGGGGAGACCCAGTACTTC.

This rearrangement joins TRBV18 to TRBJ2-7; D may be TRBD1 (5 bases). The CDR3 totals 14 residues. Trimming pared 2 bases from V and 0 bases from J, leaving 8 bases between. CDR1 is KGHSH and CDR2 is LQKENI in the germline V gene. CDR3: CASSPLGASYEQYF. The CDR3 DNA reads as TGTGCCAGCTCACCATTAGGGGCCTCCTACGAGCAGTACTTC.

V usage is TRBV5-1 and J usage is TRBJ2-7, with 9 bases aligning to TRBD1. The length of the CDR3 is 16 residues. The V and J ends lost 1 base and 3 bases, in that order; junction bases with no gene match: 8. From germline, CDR1 is SGHRS and CDR2 YFSETQ. CDR3 sequence reads: CASSLSAGQGFYEQYF. In DNA, the CDR3 is TGCGCCAGCAGCTTGTCGGCGGGACAGGGATTCTACGAGCAGTACTTC.

This clone was counted a single time. V gene TRBV2 combines with J gene TRBJ1-1; D remains ambiguous. Between the trimmed V and J ends, which lost 3 bases and 1 base, there was a span of 6 bases. The CDR3 length is 13 residues. Per germline, CDR1 SNHLY and CDR2 FYNNEI. CDR3 residues: CASSEEENTEAFF. The CDR3 DNA follows: TGTGCCAGCAGTGAGGAGGAGAACACTGAAGCTTTCTTT.

V gene TRBV7-9 combines with J gene TRBJ1-2, with D tentatively TRBD1 (6 bases). The germline CDR1 and CDR2 sequences are SEHNR and FQNEAQ (reference sequence). V lost 1 base and J 4 bases, leaving 10 bases between the germline ends. The CDR3 runs 14 residues. In nucleotides, the CDR3 is TGTGCCAGCAGCTTAGAACAGGGCGTCTATGGCTACACCTTC. Translating gives CASSLEQGVYGYTF.

The V gene is TRBV7-6, the J gene TRBJ1-2, with 11 bases matching TRBD1. The ends lost 3 bases at V and 8 bases at J; junction bases unmatched: 5. CDR1 SGHVS and CDR2 FNYEAQ come from the germline V gene. This CDR3 contains 14 residues. CDR3 protein: CASSLGGQGDGYTF. The CDR3 DNA reads as TGTGCCAGCAGCTTGGGGGGACAGGGGGACGGCTACACCTTC.

This clone has just one count. This chain joins TRBV11-3 and TRBJ2-7; D gene uncertain. V lost 2 bases, J lost 0 bases, and 11 bases lay in between. This CDR3 is built from 15 residues. Per germline, CDR1 SGHNT and CDR2 YENEEA. DNA for the CDR3: TGTGCCAGCAGCTTAAACTCGGGTGTCTCCTACGAGCAGTACTTC. This translates into CASSLNSGVSYEQYF.

The chain employs TRBV19 and TRBJ2-7; D may be TRBD1 (5 bases). The germline V gene has CDR1 LNHDA and CDR2 SQIVND (reference sequence). CDR3 size: 13 residues. V lost 5 bases and J lost 4, with 12 bases in between. The CDR3 is CASSDGHIYEQYF. CDR3 coding DNA: TGTGCCAGTAGTGACGGACATATATACGAGCAGTACTTC.

This clone showed up just a few times. J is TRBJ2-1 and V is TRBV7-9; 10 positions agree with TRBD2. The CDR3 covers 14 residues. V gave up 5 bases and J gave up 8 bases; unmatched junction bases: 6. Germline V gene lookup returns CDR1 SEHNR and CDR2 FQNEAQ (reference sequence). The CDR3 reads CASSPAGGPHEQFF. As DNA, the CDR3 is TGTGCCAGCAGCCCAGCGGGAGGGCCCCATGAGCAGTTCTTC.

The genes are TRBV10-1 and TRBJ2-7; possible D gene TRBD1, 6 bases. V lost 7 bases to trimming and J lost 1 base, with 11 bases between them. In germline, CDR1 is WNHNN, CDR2 SYGVQD (reference sequence). The CDR3 consists of 13 residues. In DNA form, the CDR3 reads TGCGCCAGCACCGCGACAGGTTCCTACGAGCAGTACTTC. It encodes CASTATGSYEQYF.

V and J are TRBV10-3 and TRBJ2-3; TRBD1 is a possible D gene (6 bases). This CDR3 has 15 amino acids. Germline assignment: CDR1 ENHRY and CDR2 SYGVKD. Trimming removed 2 bases from V and 3 bases from J, with 12 bases in between. In DNA, the CDR3 is TGTGCCATCAGTGAGAGGTCAGGGGAAACAGATACGCAGTATTTT. This translates into CAISERSGETDTQYF.

CDR3 sequence (DNA): TGTGCCAGCAGCTTTACAGGGGGGACTGAAGCTTTCTTT. Its translation is CASSFTGGTEAFF. The chain combines TRBV12-3 or TRBV12-4 with TRBJ1-1; TRBD1 matches at 8 bases. With 6 bases clipped from V and 5 bases from J, the junction kept 5 bases outside the gene matches. The CDR3 spans 13 residues.

The chain has TRBV5-1 and TRBJ1-1; 8 bases are a match to TRBD1. The CDR3 covers 13 residues. After removal of 2 bases from V and 5 bases from J, the junction contained 2 bases not matched to a gene. CDR1 and CDR2 (germline): SGHRS, YFSETQ. The CDR3 is CASSFGQGTEAFF. The CDR3 bases are TGCGCCAGCAGCTTCGGACAGGGTACTGAAGCTTTCTTT.

The V gene is TRBV7-9, the J gene TRBJ2-7; 14 bases are a match to TRBD2. Germline CDR1 is SEHNR and CDR2 is FQNEAQ (reference sequence). The CDR3 extends over 16 amino acids. V trimming: 5 bases; J trimming: 4 bases; junction bases outside the gene matches: 7. The CDR3: CASSPGLAGGKYEQYF. The CDR3 region has the DNA TGTGCCAGCAGCCCTGGACTAGCGGGGGGAAAGTACGAGCAGTACTTC.

This chain uses TRBV6-5 with TRBJ1-6; 9 nucleotides agree with TRBD1. The CDR3 is 14 amino acids. Germline V gene sequence: CDR1 MNHEY, CDR2 SVGAGI. The V segment lost 5 bases and the J segment 10 bases; nucleotides outside the gene matches: 6. CDR3 nucleotide sequence: TGTGCCAGCAGTACGGACAGGGGAGGATCACCCCTCCACTTT. Translation gives CASSTDRGGSPLHF.

The chain is built from TRBV9 and TRBJ1-4; D might be TRBD1 (5 bases). Trimming stripped 3 bases from V and 2 bases from J, with 20 bases between. Germline V lookup: CDR1 SGDLS, CDR2 YYNGEE. The CDR3 spans 18 residues. CDR3 nucleotide sequence: TGTGCCAGCAGCGAGGGTTCGAACGGGGGATGGACTAATGAAAAACTGTTTTTT. It codes for CASSEGSNGGWTNEKLFF.

The chain couples TRBV30 to TRBJ2-7, with D hard to call. CDR1 is GTSNPN, CDR2 SVGIG, per germline (reference sequence). This CDR3 is 11 amino acids long. Trimming left V 3 bases short and J 2 bases short, with 5 bases between. The CDR3 DNA is TGTGCCTGGAGCGGAGCCTACGAGCAGTACTTC. Amino acids: CAWSGAYEQYF.

The chain couples TRBV19 to TRBJ1-6; D remains ambiguous. Trimming cost V 7 bases and J 10 bases, with 17 bases left between them. This CDR3 has 14 residues. CDR1 LNHDA and CDR2 SQIVND come from the germline V gene (reference sequence). This CDR3 is CASTRLDSSSPLHF. As DNA, the CDR3 is TGTGCCAGTACTAGGTTGGATAGTAGCTCACCCCTCCACTTT. Combining the CDR3 with reference TRBV19 and TRBJ1-6 gives the whole variable domain DGGITQSPKYLFRKEGQNVTLSCEQNLNHDAMYWYRQDPGQGLRLIYYSQIVNDFQKGDIAEGYSVSREKKESFPLTVTSAQKNPTAFYLCASTRLDSSSPLHFGNGTRLTVT.